The clone carrying this TCR beta chain was observed a single time. Its antigen is unidentified. Sequencing relied on immunoSEQ assay v3.0, run at survey level. TCRdb's table, derived via immunoSEQ multiplex PCR, lists solely in-frame clones and lacks some. The sample contains 30,000 to 50,000 clones, 80% to 90% of which appear only once. This sample is drawn from a study of long-term antiretroviral therapy in people with HIV. Regarding the study as a whole: All blood samples came from the years 2004 to 2017, possibly under older ART regimens.

CDR1 and CDR2 from the germline V gene are LGHNA and YSLEER. The junction had 9 bases not matched to a gene; V was cut back by 0 bases and J by 6 bases. The CDR3 contains 17 residues. The TCR was taken from a woman aged 18-29 years with HIV. Sequenced here: unsorted PBMCs, sampled just before starting antiretroviral therapy. The chain links TRBV4-3 to TRBJ2-7; TRBD2 aligns across 12 bases. CDR3 sequence: CASSQDVTSGRSGEQYF. Here the CDR3 DNA reads TGCGCCAGCAGCCAAGATGTAACTAGCGGGAGGTCTGGCGAGCAGTACTTC.